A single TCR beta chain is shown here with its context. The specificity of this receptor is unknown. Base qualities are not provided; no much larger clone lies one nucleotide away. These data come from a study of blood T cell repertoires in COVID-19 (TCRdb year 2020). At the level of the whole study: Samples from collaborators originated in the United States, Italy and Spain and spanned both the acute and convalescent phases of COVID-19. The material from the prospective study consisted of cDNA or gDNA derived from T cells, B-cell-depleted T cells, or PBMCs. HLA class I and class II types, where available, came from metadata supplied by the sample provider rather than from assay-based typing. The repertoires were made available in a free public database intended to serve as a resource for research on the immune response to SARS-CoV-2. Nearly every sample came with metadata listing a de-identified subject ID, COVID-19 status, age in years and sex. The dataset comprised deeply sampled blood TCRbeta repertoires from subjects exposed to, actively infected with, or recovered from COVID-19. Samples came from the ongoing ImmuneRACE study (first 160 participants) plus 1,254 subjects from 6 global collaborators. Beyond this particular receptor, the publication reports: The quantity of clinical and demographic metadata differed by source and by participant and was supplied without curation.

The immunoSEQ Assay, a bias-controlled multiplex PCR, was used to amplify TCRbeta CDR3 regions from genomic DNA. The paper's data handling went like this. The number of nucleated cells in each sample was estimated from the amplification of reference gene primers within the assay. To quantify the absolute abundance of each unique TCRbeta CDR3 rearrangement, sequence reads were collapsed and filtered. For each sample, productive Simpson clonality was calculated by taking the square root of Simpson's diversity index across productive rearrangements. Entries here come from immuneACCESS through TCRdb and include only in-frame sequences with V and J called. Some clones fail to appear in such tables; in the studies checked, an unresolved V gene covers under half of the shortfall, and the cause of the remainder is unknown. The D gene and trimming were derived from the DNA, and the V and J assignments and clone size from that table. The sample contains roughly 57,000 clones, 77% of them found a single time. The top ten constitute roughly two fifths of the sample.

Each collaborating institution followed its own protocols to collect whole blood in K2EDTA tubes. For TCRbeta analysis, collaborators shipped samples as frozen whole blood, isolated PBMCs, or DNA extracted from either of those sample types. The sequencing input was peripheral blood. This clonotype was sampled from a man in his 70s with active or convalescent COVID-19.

The encoded CDR3 is CASSPGQGVTGQYF. The nucleotide sequence reads as follows: TGTGCCAGTAGTCCGGGACAGGGGGTAACAGGGCAGTACTTC. Recombination linked TRBV19 to TRBJ2-7; 11 bases in the junction line up with TRBD1. The CDR3 runs 14 amino acids, cysteine and phenylalanine included. Left in the record is the CDR3 DNA by itself, 42 bases read in frame from the first base. CDR1 and CDR2 were assigned from the germline V gene (reference sequence) as LNHDA and SQIVND. Relative to germline, V is missing 5 bases and J is missing 9 bases, with 9 bases of the junction outside any gene match.